This record concerns one T cell receptor beta chain sequence. Original processing methods: Amplification of reference gene primers provided the estimated nucleated cell counts. Only in-frame clones appear in the TCRdb table, and some are missing; sequencing was by immunoSEQ multiplex PCR. V and J calls and clone size come straight from that table; D and trimming were deduced from the DNA. The data contain 35,000 or so clones, around nine tenths of them singletons. V was pared by 3 bases and J by 4 bases, with 6 bases of the junction left unmatched. CDR1 is MDHEN and CDR2 is SYDVKM in the germline V gene. The CDR3 runs to 16 residues. The data are from a study of blood T cell repertoires in COVID-19. Overall study: Some COVID-19 samples were acute and others convalescent; all came from the United States, Italy and Spain. The cDNA or gDNA used as material had been derived from T cells, B-cell-depleted T cells, or PBMCs.

Sequencing was carried out using peripheral blood. The chain links TRBV28 to TRBJ1-2; 12 bases fit TRBD1. The sequence derives from a man between 60 and 75 years old with active or convalescent COVID-19. The CDR3 region has the DNA TGTGCCAGCAGTTTGGGACAGGGGGCAGTCCCCTATGGCTACACCTTC. It specifies CASSLGQGAVPYGYTF.